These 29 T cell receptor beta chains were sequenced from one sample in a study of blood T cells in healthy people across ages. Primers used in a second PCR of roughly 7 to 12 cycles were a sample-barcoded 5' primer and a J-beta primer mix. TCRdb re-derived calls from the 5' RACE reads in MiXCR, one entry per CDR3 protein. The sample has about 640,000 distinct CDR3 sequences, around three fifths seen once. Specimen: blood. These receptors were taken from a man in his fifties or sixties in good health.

CDR3: CSANPRAVGLNTEAFF. Written as DNA, the CDR3 is TGCAGCGCCAATCCGCGTGCGGTAGGGTTAAACACTGAAGCTTTCTTT. The chain carries TRBV29-1 and TRBJ1-1; D uncertain. There are 16 residues in the CDR3. Trimming removed 7 bases at V and 2 bases at J, with 23 bases between. Germline values: CDR1 SQVTM, CDR2 ANQGSEA.

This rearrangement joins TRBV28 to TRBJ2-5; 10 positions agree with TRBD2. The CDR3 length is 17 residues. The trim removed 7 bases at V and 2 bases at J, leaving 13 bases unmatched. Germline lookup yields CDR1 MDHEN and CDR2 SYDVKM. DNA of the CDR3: TGTGCCAGCATTCCTTTACTGGCTAGCGGGGGTCAAGAGACCCAGTACTTC. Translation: CASIPLLASGGQETQYF.

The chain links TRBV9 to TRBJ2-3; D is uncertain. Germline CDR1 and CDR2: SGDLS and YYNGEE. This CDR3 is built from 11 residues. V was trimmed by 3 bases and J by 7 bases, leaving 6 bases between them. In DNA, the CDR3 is TGTGCCAGCAGCGCGGAGTATACGCAGTATTTT. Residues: CASSAEYTQYF.

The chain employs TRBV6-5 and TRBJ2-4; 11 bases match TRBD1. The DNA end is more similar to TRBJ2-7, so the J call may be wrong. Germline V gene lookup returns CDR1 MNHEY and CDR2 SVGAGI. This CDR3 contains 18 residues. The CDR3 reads CASSYSRLGTGGSYEQYF. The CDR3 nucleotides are TGTGCCAGCAGTTACTCCCGTTTAGGGACAGGGGGGTCCTACGAGCAGTACTTC.

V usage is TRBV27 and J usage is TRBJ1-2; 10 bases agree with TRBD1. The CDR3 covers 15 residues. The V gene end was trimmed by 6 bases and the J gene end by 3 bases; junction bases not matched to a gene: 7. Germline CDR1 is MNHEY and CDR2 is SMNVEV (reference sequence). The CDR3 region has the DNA TGTGCCAGCAGCCGGGGGACAGGGGTTTACTATGGCTACACCTTC. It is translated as CASSRGTGVYYGYTF.

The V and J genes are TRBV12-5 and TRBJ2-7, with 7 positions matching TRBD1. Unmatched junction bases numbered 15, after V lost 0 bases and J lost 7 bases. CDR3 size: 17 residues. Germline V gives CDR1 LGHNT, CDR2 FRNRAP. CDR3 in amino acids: CASGLVLDRVGYNEQYF. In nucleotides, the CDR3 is TGTGCTAGTGGTTTGGTACTCGACAGGGTGGGGTACAATGAGCAGTACTTC. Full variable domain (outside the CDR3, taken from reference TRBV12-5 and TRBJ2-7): DARVTQTPRHKVTEMGQEVTMRCQPILGHNTVFWYRQTMMQGLELLAYFRNRAPLDDSGMPKDRFSAEMPDATLATLKIQPSEPRDSAVYFCASGLVLDRVGYNEQYFGPGTRLTVT.

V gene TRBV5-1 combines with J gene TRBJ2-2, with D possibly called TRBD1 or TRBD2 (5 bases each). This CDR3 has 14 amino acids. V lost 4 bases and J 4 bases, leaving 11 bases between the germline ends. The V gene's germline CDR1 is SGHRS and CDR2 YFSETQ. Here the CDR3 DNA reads TGCGCCAGCAGCCAGGGACGCTTCACCGGGGAGCTGTTTTTT. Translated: CASSQGRFTGELFF.

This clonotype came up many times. CDR3 protein: CSVVCLDYNSPLHF. The DNA for the CDR3 is TGCAGCGTTGTTTGTCTAGATTATAATTCACCCCTCCACTTT. This sequence joins TRBV29-1 and TRBJ1-6; no clear D gene. There are 14 residues in the CDR3. Trimming took 4 bases from V and 4 from J, leaving 11 bases between them. Germline loops: CDR1 SQVTM, CDR2 ANQGSEA. Using reference TRBV29-1 and TRBJ1-6 for the parts outside the CDR3, the full variable domain is SAVISQKPSRDICQRGTSLTIQCQVDSQVTMMFWYRQQPGQSLTLIATANQGSEATYESGFVIDKFPISRPNLTFSTLTVSNMSPEDSSIYLCSVVCLDYNSPLHFGNGTRLTVT.

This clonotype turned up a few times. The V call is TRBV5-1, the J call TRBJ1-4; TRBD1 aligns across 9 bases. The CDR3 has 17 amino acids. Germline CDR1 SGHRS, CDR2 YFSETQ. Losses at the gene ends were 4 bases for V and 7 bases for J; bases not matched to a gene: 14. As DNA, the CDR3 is TGCGCCAGCAGCGGGGGACAGGGAGTCGGGCCCTCTGAAAAACTGTTTTTT. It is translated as CASSGGQGVGPSEKLFF.

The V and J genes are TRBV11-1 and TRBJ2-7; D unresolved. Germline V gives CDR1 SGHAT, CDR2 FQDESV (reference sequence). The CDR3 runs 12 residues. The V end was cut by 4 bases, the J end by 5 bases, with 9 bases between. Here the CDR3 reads CASSYNRNEQYF. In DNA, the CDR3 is TGTGCCAGCAGCTACAATCGAAACGAGCAGTACTTC.

The CDR3 spells CASSFPPSSGANVLTF. The CDR3 nucleotides read TGCGCCAGCAGCTTTCCCCCATCCTCTGGGGCCAACGTCCTGACTTTC. The chain employs TRBV5-1 and TRBJ2-6, with unresolved D. V was cut by 2 bases and J by 0 bases, with 9 bases left in between. From germline, CDR1 is SGHRS and CDR2 YFSETQ. This CDR3 has 16 amino acids.

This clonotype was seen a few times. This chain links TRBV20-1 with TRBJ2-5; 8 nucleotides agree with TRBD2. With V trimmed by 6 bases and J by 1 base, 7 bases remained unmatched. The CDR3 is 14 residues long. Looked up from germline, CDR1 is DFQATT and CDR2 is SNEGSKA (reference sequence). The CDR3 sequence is CSARSTSGQETQYF. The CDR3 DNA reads TGCAGTGCAAGAAGTACTAGCGGCCAAGAGACCCAGTACTTC.

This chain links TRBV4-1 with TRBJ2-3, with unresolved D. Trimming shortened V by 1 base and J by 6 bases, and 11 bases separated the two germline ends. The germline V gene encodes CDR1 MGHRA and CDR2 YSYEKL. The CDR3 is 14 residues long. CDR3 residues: CASSQAPVGDTQYF. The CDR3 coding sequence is TGCGCCAGCAGCCAAGCTCCGGTCGGGGATACGCAGTATTTT.

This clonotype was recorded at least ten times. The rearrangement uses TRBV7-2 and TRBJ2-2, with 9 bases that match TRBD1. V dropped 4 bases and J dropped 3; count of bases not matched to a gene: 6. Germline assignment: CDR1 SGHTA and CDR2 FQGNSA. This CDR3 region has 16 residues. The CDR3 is CASSWTGQGYTGELFF. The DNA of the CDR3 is TGTGCCAGCAGCTGGACGGGACAGGGATACACCGGGGAGCTGTTTTTT.

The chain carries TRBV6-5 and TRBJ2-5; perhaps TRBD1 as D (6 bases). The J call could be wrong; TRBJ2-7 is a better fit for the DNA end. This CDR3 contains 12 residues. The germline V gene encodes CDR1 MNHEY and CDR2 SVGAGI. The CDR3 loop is CASRQGLHEQYF. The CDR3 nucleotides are TGTGCCAGCAGACAGGGTTTGCACGAGCAGTACTTC.

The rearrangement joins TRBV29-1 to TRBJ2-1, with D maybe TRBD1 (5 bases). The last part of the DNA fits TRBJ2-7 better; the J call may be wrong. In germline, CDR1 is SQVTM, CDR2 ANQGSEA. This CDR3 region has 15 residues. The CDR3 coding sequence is TGCAGCGTTGGAGGAAGGGGTGGCCCGCGAAATGAGCAGTACTTC. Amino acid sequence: CSVGGRGGPRNEQYF.

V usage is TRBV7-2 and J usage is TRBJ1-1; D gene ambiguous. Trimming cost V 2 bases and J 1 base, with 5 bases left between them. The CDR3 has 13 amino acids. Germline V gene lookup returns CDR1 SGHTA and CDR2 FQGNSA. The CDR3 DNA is TGTGCCAGCAGCTTAAAACGGAACACTGAAGCTTTCTTT. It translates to CASSLKRNTEAFF. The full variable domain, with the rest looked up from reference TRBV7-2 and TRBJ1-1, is GAGVSQSPSNKVTEKGKDVELRCDPISGHTALYWYRQSLGQGLEFLIYFQGNSAPDKSGLPSDRFSAERTGGSVSTLTIQRTQQEDSAVYLCASSLKRNTEAFFGQGTRLTVV.

The CDR3 DNA follows: TGTGCCAGCAGAAGGACTAGGGCCGGATCCTACGAGCAGTACTTC. Translated: CASRRTRAGSYEQYF. The chain combines TRBV28 with TRBJ2-7; TRBD2 aligns across 7 bases. The V gene's germline CDR1 is MDHEN and CDR2 SYDVKM. J lost 1 base, V lost 6 bases, and 9 bases had no gene match. This CDR3 comprises 15 residues.

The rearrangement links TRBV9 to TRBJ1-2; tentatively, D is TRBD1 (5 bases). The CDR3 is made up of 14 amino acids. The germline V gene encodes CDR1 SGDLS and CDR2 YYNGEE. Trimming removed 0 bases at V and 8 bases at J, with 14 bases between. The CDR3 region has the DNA TGTGCCAGCAGCGTAGATGGCCAGGGTGGGGGCTACACCTTC. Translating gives CASSVDGQGGGYTF.

The CDR3 loop is CASSVTANEQFF. CDR3 coding DNA: TGTGCCAGCAGCGTAACGGCCAATGAGCAGTTCTTC. The V call is TRBV9, the J call TRBJ2-1, with D unclear. The V gene's germline CDR1 is SGDLS and CDR2 YYNGEE. V shed 1 base and J shed 6 bases, with 5 bases lying between them. The CDR3 consists of 12 residues.

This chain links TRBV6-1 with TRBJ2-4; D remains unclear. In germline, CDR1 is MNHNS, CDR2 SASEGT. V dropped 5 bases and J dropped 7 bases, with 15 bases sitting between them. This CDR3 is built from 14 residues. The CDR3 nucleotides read TGTGCCAGCAGTCAGGTGTTGGTGCAGAACATTCAGTACTTC. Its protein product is CASSQVLVQNIQYF.

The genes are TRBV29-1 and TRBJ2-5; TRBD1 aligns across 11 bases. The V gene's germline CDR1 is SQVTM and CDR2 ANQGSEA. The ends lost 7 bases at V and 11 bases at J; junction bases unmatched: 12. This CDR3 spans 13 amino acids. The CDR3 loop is CSAGQGAYNEQYF. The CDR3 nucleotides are TGCAGCGCCGGACAGGGGGCCTACAATGAGCAGTACTTC.

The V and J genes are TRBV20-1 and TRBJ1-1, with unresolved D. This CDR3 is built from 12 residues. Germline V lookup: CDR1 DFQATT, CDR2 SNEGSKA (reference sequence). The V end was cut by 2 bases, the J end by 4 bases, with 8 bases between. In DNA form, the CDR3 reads TGCAGTGCTAGAACAGAGAGCACTGAAGCTTTCTTT. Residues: CSARTESTEAFF.

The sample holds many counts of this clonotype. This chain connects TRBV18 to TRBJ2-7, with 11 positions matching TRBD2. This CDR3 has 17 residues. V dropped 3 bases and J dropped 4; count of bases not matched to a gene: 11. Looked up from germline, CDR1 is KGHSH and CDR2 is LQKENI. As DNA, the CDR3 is TGTGCCAGCTCACCGGGGCTAGCGGGGGGCCTCGGTTACGAGCAGTACTTC. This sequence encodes CASSPGLAGGLGYEQYF.

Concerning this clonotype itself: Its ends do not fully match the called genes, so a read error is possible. The CDR3 sequence: CASSLGGDEEAQYF. In nucleotides, the CDR3 is TGTGCCAGCAGCTTAGGCGGAGATGAAGAGGCCCAGTACTTC. This chain connects TRBV11-3 to TRBJ2-5, with D unclear. The CDR3 covers 14 residues. From germline, CDR1 is SGHNT and CDR2 YENEEA. Full variable domain (remainder filled in from reference TRBV11-3 and TRBJ2-5): EAGVVQSPRYKIIEKKQPVAFWCNPISGHNTLYWYLQNLGQGPELLIRYENEEAVDDSQLPKDRFSAERLKGVDSTLKIQPAELGDSAVYLCASSLGGDEEAQYFGPGTRLLVL.

CDR3 region: CSASRTQGLYGYTF. DNA of the CDR3: TGCAGTGCTAGCCGAACACAGGGTTTATACGGCTACACCTTC. The rearrangement uses TRBV20-1 and TRBJ1-2; D is possibly TRBD1 (6 bases). With 3 bases removed from V and 8 bases from J, the gap between germline ends came to 19 bases. Germline CDR1 reads DFQATT; CDR2 reads SNEGSKA (reference sequence). The CDR3 runs 14 residues.

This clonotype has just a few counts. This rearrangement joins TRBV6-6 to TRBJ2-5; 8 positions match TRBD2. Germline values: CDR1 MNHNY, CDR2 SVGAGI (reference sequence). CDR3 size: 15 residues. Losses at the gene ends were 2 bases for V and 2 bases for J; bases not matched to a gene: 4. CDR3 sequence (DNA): TGTGCCAGCAGTTACCGGGCGGGGGGACAAGAGACCCAGTACTTC. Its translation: CASSYRAGGQETQYF.

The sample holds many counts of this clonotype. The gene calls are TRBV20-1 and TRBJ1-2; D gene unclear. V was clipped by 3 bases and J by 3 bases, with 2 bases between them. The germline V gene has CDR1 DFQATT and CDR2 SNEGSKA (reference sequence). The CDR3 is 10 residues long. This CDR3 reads CSARDYGYTF. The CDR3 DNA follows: TGCAGTGCTAGGGACTATGGCTACACCTTC.

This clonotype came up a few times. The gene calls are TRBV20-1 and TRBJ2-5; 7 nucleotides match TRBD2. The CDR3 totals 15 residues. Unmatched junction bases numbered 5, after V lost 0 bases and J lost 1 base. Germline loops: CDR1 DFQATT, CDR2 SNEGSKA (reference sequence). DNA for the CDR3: TGCAGTGCTAGAGATGTATCGGGGGGCCAAGAGACCCAGTACTTC. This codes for CSARDVSGGQETQYF.